The rows below give T cell receptor beta chains drawn from one sample of a study of T cell repertoires in cytomegalovirus infection. One entry per CDR3 protein results from TCRdb running MiXCR on the reads. The sample has around 260,000 distinct CDR3 sequences; under 30% are singletons. Specimen: PBMCs. These receptors came from a human donor in good health (CMV status not recorded). Some clones in this sample may be carry-over from other donors' samples. The conserved cysteine and the conserved F or W are not part of the CDR3 here. Fields, in order: CDR3 protein, J gene, V gene.

CDR3 protein: ASSKGLSNSPLH
J gene: TRBJ1-6
V gene: TRBV7-3

CDR3 protein: AISEPARASSNEKLF
J gene: TRBJ1-4
V gene: TRBV10-3

CDR3 protein: ASSFHGTSSNQPQH
J gene: TRBJ1-5
V gene: TRBV28

CDR3 protein: ATSSPGHGYNEQF
J gene: TRBJ2-1
V gene: TRBV6-6

CDR3 protein: ASRMTLLADEQF
J gene: TRBJ2-1
V gene: TRBV6-1

CDR3 protein: ASRSGQGALGYGYT
J gene: TRBJ1-2
V gene: TRBV7-2

CDR3 protein: AVYRENTEAF
J gene: TRBJ1-1
V gene: TRBV28

CDR3 protein: ASSDPTGAYGYT
J gene: TRBJ1-2
V gene: TRBV25-1

CDR3 protein: ASSYSRSGVGTDTQY
J gene: TRBJ2-3
V gene: TRBV6-6

CDR3 protein: ASSRQGAQNIQY
J gene: TRBJ2-4
V gene: TRBV7-9

CDR3 protein: SARDRGGQPQH
J gene: TRBJ1-5
V gene: TRBV20-1

CDR3 protein: ASSAQGVSSQPQH
J gene: TRBJ1-5
V gene: TRBV6-1

CDR3 protein: SARDFAGVSYEQY
J gene: TRBJ2-7
V gene: TRBV20-1

CDR3 protein: ATRPGGFTEAF
J gene: TRBJ1-1
V gene: TRBV19

CDR3 protein: ASSLSNRVSAYSNQPQH
J gene: TRBJ1-5
V gene: TRBV28

CDR3 protein: SARDLAGHLPLH
J gene: TRBJ1-6
V gene: TRBV20-1

CDR3 protein: SARDYQGQGAIGGYT
J gene: TRBJ1-2
V gene: TRBV20-1

CDR3 protein: ASSYGDTQY
J gene: TRBJ2-3
V gene: TRBV6-2/TRBV6-3

CDR3 protein: ATSRAPGTADTQY
J gene: TRBJ2-3
V gene: TRBV15